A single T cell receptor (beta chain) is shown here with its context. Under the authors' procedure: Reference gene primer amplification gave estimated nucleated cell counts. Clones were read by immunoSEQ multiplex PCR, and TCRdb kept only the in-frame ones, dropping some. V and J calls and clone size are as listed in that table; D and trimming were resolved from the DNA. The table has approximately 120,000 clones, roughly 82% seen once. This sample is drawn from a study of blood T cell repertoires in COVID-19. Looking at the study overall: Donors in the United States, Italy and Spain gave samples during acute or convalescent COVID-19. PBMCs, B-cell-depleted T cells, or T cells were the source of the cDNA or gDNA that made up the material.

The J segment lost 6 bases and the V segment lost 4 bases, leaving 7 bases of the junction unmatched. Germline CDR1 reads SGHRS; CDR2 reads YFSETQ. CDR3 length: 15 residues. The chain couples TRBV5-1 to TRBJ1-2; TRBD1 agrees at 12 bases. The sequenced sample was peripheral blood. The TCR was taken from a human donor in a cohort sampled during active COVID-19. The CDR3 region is CASSAPGTGGHGYTF. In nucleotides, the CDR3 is TGCGCCAGCAGCGCCCCCGGGACAGGGGGCCATGGCTACACCTTC. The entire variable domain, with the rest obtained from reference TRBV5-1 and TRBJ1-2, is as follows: KAGVTQTPRYLIKTRGQQVTLSCSPISGHRSVSWYQQTPGQGLQFLFEYFSETQRNKGNFPGRFSGRQFSNSRSEMNVSTLELGDSALYLCASSAPGTGGHGYTFGSGTRLTVV.